What follows describes a single TCR beta chain. This entry is derived from a study of T-cell reconstitution after alpha-beta-depleted transplantation in children. Construction of the TCRbeta library involved unique molecular identifiers. TCRdb re-analysed the PCR reads in MiXCR, keeping a single row per CDR3 protein. This table holds hundreds of thousands of distinct CDR3 sequences, approximately 20% found once. The trim removed 5 bases at V and 5 bases at J, leaving 6 bases unmatched. From germline, CDR1 is SGHNT and CDR2 YENEEA. The CDR3 runs to 15 residues. The sequencing here drew on PBMCs from the stem cell graft donor, taken from the stem cell graft. This chain connects TRBV11-3 to TRBJ2-7; TRBD2 aligns across 13 bases. This clonotype originated in a human donor who donated a stem cell graft to a child with acute lymphoblastic leukemia. The CDR3 loop reads CASSRRTSGSHEQYF. CDR3 DNA sequence: TGTGCCAGCAGCCGACGGACTAGCGGGAGCCACGAGCAGTACTTC.